This T cell receptor (beta chain) was profiled in a study of T cell responses to AZD1222 COVID-19 vaccine. Findings of the study overall: Clonal diversity was possibly underestimated, and white British individuals and females predominated among donors. Baseline serology detected seropositivity in only a handful of AZD1222 recipients.

Concerning this clone: Its antigen remains unknown.

TCRdb's table, derived via immunoSEQ multiplex PCR, lists solely in-frame clones and lacks some. The top ten clones hold over 5% of a sample with 55,000 to 65,000 clones, approximately 89% of them seen once. Material: peripheral blood, obtained 28 days after the second AZD1222 dose. The clonotype was recovered from an adult who received the AZD1222 COVID-19 vaccine.

The CDR3 sequence: CASRSLAEQYF. The CDR3 DNA reads TGTGCCAGCAGGTCACTCGCCGAGCAGTACTTC. The chain couples TRBV12-3 or TRBV12-4 to TRBJ2-7, with D hard to call. The CDR3 has 11 amino acids. The V and J ends lost 6 bases and 6 bases respectively, with 9 bases between them.